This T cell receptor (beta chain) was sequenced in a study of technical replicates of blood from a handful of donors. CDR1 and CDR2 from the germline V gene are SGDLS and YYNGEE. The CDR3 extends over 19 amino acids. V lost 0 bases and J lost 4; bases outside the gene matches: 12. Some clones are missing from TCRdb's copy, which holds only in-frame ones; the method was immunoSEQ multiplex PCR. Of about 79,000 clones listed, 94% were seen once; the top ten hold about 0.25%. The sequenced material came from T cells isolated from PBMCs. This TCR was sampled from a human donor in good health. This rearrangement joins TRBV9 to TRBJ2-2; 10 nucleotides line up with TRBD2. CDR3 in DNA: TGTGCCAGCAGCGTAGAACCCCCTAGAGCGGGAGGGCGCACCGGGGAGCTGTTTTTT. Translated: CASSVEPPRAGGRTGELFF.